The 18 T cell receptor beta chains below were found in one sample sequenced in a study of T cell responses to AZD1222 COVID-19 vaccine. Assay used: immunoSEQ multiplex PCR; TCRdb lists only in-frame clones, some missing. The sample contains more than 90,000 clones, more than 70% of which appear only once. Sample: peripheral blood, taken 28 days after the second AZD1222 dose. The origin of the receptors is an adult who received the AZD1222 COVID-19 vaccine.

The rearrangement links TRBV6-2 or TRBV6-3 to TRBJ1-1, with 8 bases aligning to TRBD1. Trimming cost V 5 bases and J 5 bases; bases outside gene matches: 13. The CDR3 has 16 amino acids. CDR1 MNHEY and CDR2 SVGEGT come from the germline V gene. CDR3 DNA: TGTGCCAGCAGTCCAGGGACAGGAATCCGACGGACTGAAGCTTTCTTT. The encoded protein is CASSPGTGIRRTEAFF.

V gene TRBV15 combines with J gene TRBJ1-2, with D tentatively TRBD1 (6 bases). In germline, CDR1 is LNHNV, CDR2 YYDKDF (reference sequence). V gave up 3 bases and J gave up 6 bases, with 11 bases separating them. CDR3 length equals 13 residues. CDR3 amino acids: CATSRGGSDGYTF. For the CDR3, the DNA is TGTGCCACCAGCAGGGGGGGCTCCGATGGCTACACCTTC.

The chain employs TRBV18 and TRBJ2-7, with a weak D call TRBD2 (7 bases). The CDR3 has 19 residues. Trimming took off 6 bases at V and 3 bases at J, with 30 bases between the two ends. Germline loops: CDR1 KGHSH, CDR2 LQKENI. Here the CDR3 DNA reads TGTGCCAGCTCTCCGGTTCTTGAGGGGGACTACCCGGACATCTACGAGCAGTACTTC. Protein product: CASSPVLEGDYPDIYEQYF.

V is TRBV6-5 and J is TRBJ1-1, with TRBD1 identical over 7 bases. J was trimmed by 4 bases and V by 6 bases; bases with no gene match: 8. Germline V lookup: CDR1 MNHEY, CDR2 SVGAGI. The CDR3 spans 14 residues. Here the CDR3 DNA reads TGTGCCAGCAGCGTTACCAGGGGGGGCACTGAAGCTTTCTTT. As protein: CASSVTRGGTEAFF.

The gene calls are TRBV7-3 and TRBJ1-5; D is perhaps TRBD1 (5 bases). Trimming stripped 3 bases from V and 5 bases from J, with 11 bases between. CDR3 length: 14 residues. Germline V gene data show CDR1 as SGHTA and CDR2 as FQGTGA. The CDR3 sequence: CASSLDGGDQPQHF. The CDR3 DNA sequence: TGTGCCAGCAGCTTGGACGGAGGGGATCAGCCCCAGCATTTT.

The chain combines TRBV11-3 with TRBJ2-1; TRBD1 is a possible D gene (6 bases). This CDR3 has 15 amino acids. The germline V gene has CDR1 SGHNT and CDR2 YENEEA. Trimming pared 5 bases from V and 7 bases from J, leaving 18 bases between. Written as DNA, the CDR3 is TGTGCCAGCAGCCCTAGGGGGTGGAACCGAAATGAGCAGTTCTTC. It codes for CASSPRGWNRNEQFF.

The CDR3: CASSPGLGGARIEKLFF. Written as DNA, the CDR3 is TGTGCCAGCAGCCCCGGATTGGGGGGGGCGAGGATTGAAAAACTGTTTTTT. The rearrangement links TRBV25-1 to TRBJ1-4, with D possibly matching TRBD1 (6 bases). Trimming stripped 6 bases from V and 7 bases from J, with 24 bases between. CDR1 MGHDK and CDR2 SYGVNS come from the germline V gene. CDR3 length: 17 residues.

The V call is TRBV7-2, the J call TRBJ1-5; 7 bases match TRBD1. V shed 5 bases and J 5 bases; nucleotides not matched to a gene: 9. The germline V gene encodes CDR1 SGHTA and CDR2 FQGNSA. The CDR3 contains 15 residues. The CDR3 DNA sequence: TGTGCCAGCAGCCAGGGCAGGGGGGCCCATCAGCCCCAGCATTTT. Protein sequence: CASSQGRGAHQPQHF.

This chain joins TRBV7-9 and TRBJ1-5; D may be TRBD1 (5 bases). This CDR3 has 14 amino acids. CDR1 is SEHNR and CDR2 is FQNEAQ in the germline V gene (reference sequence). V was trimmed by 1 base and J by 7 bases, leaving 11 bases between them. The CDR3 DNA follows: TGTGCCAGCAGCTTAGTAGGGGTATCCCAGCCCCAGCATTTT. It translates to CASSLVGVSQPQHF.

V is TRBV6-4 and J is TRBJ2-1, with 11 bases identical to TRBD1. CDR3 length: 15 amino acids. The J segment lost 6 bases and the V segment lost 2 bases, leaving 3 bases of the junction unmatched. The germline V gene encodes CDR1 MRHNA and CDR2 SNTAGT. DNA of the CDR3: TGTGCCAGCAGTGACGGGACAGGGGGTCTCAATGAGCAGTTCTTC. It translates to CASSDGTGGLNEQFF.

V usage is TRBV27 and J usage is TRBJ1-5; D might be TRBD1 (5 bases). The length of the CDR3 is 15 residues. Germline values: CDR1 MNHEY, CDR2 SMNVEV (reference sequence). V was shortened by 5 bases and J by 6 bases, with 17 bases between the two germline ends. The CDR3 loop is CASSLGGIGSQPQHF. The DNA of the CDR3 is TGTGCCAGCAGTCTCGGGGGAATTGGAAGTCAGCCCCAGCATTTT.

This clone was detected once. The chain uses TRBV27 and TRBJ1-2; D gene unclear. V was pared by 6 bases and J by 0 bases, with 8 bases between. Germline assignment: CDR1 MNHEY and CDR2 SMNVEV (reference sequence). This CDR3 has 13 residues. For the CDR3, the DNA is TGTGCCAGCAGGGTTGGCCCTAACTATGGCTACACCTTC. Translation gives CASRVGPNYGYTF.

Concerning this clone itself: The DNA is left out, because the CDR3 cannot be placed on it with certainty; the CDR3 is given as TCRdb lists it. This rearrangement joins TRBV6-5 to TRBJ1-2. The CDR3 extends over 14 residues, inclusive of both ends. Germline-derived CDR1 and CDR2 are MNHEY and SVGAGI. The CDR3: CASSSSGGYYGYTF.

The chain uses TRBV21-1 and TRBJ1-2; the D call of TRBD1 is as the table states it, not checked on the DNA. TRBV21-1 is labeled a pseudogene. The CDR3 is made up of 14 amino acids. The CDR3 is CARIEQGVDYGYTF. DNA for the CDR3: TGTGCCAGGATTGAACAGGGGGTCGACTATGGCTACACCTTC.

The V gene is TRBV7-3, the J gene TRBJ2-4; 10 bases map to TRBD1. This CDR3 has 16 residues. Germline CDR1 SGHTA, CDR2 FQGTGA. V trimming: 5 bases; J trimming: 10 bases; junction bases outside the gene matches: 14. The CDR3 DNA is TGTGCCAGCAGCGCTGATCTAGTAGACAGGGGGCGGATTCAGTACTTC. Its protein is CASSADLVDRGRIQYF.

This chain joins TRBV3-1 (or the pseudogene TRBV3-2) and TRBJ2-7; tentatively, D is TRBD2 (6 bases). Trimming removed 4 bases at V and 5 bases at J, with 18 bases between. The CDR3 extends over 15 amino acids. CDR1 is LGHDT and CDR2 is YNNKEL in the germline V gene (reference sequence). DNA of the CDR3: TGTGCCAGCAGCCCTCCCGTGGTAGCGGCCCACGAGCAGTACTTC. Translating gives CASSPPVVAAHEQYF.

The rearrangement joins TRBV7-2 to TRBJ1-4, with D possibly TRBD1 on 6 matching bases. The germline gives CDR1 SGHTA, CDR2 FQGNSA. V shed 1 base and J shed 4 bases, with 10 bases lying between them. The CDR3 consists of 15 residues. CDR3 nucleotides: TGTGCCAGCAGCTTAGATCAGGGGTTTAATGAAAAACTGTTTTTT. As protein: CASSLDQGFNEKLFF.

V gene TRBV3-1 (or the pseudogene TRBV3-2) combines with J gene TRBJ1-1; no reliable D call. CDR1 is LGHDT and CDR2 is YNNKEL in the germline V gene (reference sequence). V lost 3 bases and J lost 2, with 7 bases in between. The CDR3 extends over 13 amino acids. CDR3 sequence: CASSQALNTEAFF. As DNA, the CDR3 is TGTGCCAGCAGCCAGGCGTTAAACACTGAAGCTTTCTTT.